These T cell receptor beta chains were read from a single sample in a study of shared clonotypes between healthy human individuals. The table came from immunoSEQ multiplex PCR; TCRdb's copy has only in-frame clones and leaves some out. The sample records over a million clones, about 84% being singletons. The sample taken for sequencing was memory CD4+ T cells from PBMCs. The receptors were sampled from a man younger than 30 in good health. Some clones in this sample may be carry-over from other donors' samples. The CDR3 runs from the conserved cysteine through the conserved F or W. A D gene is named only where the DNA matches it firmly. Expanded clones get a size class; other rows say once, few or many, or leave the size out.

j_call | v_call | clone_size | d_call | cdr3_nt | cdr3_aa
TRBJ2-7 | TRBV5-1 | NA | NA | TGCGCCAGCAGCGGCAGAATCTCCTACGAGCAGTACTTC | CASSGRISYEQYF
TRBJ1-5 | TRBV6-1 | NA | NA | TGTGCCAGCAGTGAGGGCTGGGATCAGCCCCAGCATTTT | CASSEGWDQPQHF
TRBJ1-4 | TRBV7-9 | few | NA | TGTGCCAGCGGGCCGTACAGGGCTAGGGGGGAAAAACTGTTTTTT | CASGPYRARGEKLFF
TRBJ2-3 | TRBV6-4 | NA | NA | TGTGCCAGCAGTCTAGACCACACAGATACGCAGTATTTT | CASSLDHTDTQYF
TRBJ2-7 | TRBV15 | NA | NA | TGTGCCACCAGCATCTCCGGGACCTCCTACGAGCAGTACTTC | CATSISGTSYEQYF
TRBJ1-2 | TRBV2 | NA | NA | TGTGCCAGCAGTGAGGGGGGTGGCTATGGCTACACCTTC | CASSEGGGYGYTF
TRBJ2-7 | TRBV10-3 | NA | NA | TGTGCCACCACCCAAGGGGCCGGGGGCGGCTCCTACGAGCAGTACTTC | CATTQGAGGGSYEQYF
TRBJ2-6 | TRBV5-1 | NA | NA | TGCGCCAGCGGGGAGACAGGTTCTGGGGCCAACGTCCTGACTTTC | CASGETGSGANVLTF
TRBJ2-1 | TRBV11-2 | NA | TRBD2 | TGTGCCAGCAGCTTAGACGGGCGGGAGGGGTACAATGAGCAGTTCTTC | CASSLDGREGYNEQFF
TRBJ2-7 | TRBV9 | once | TRBD2 | TGTGCCAGCAGCGTAGAGGAAGCGGGAGCGGGGGAGCAGTACTTC | CASSVEEAGAGEQYF
TRBJ2-1 | TRBV10-3 | NA | NA | TGTGCCATCAGTTCCCCCGCGGGTTACAATGAGCAGTTCTTC | CAISSPAGYNEQFF
TRBJ2-1 | TRBV28 | NA | NA | TGTGCCAGCAGTTCGCTATGGGACTCTGGGGGGACTGAGCAGTTCTTC | CASSSLWDSGGTEQFF
TRBJ2-7 | TRBV5-1 | once | NA | TGCGCCAGCAGCTTCTCCCTAGCCATGTACGAGCAGTACTTC | CASSFSLAMYEQYF
TRBJ1-2 | TRBV10-3 | once | NA | TGTGCCATCAGTGTAGTACAGAACTATGGCTACACCTTC | CAISVVQNYGYTF
TRBJ2-2 | TRBV29-1 | NA | TRBD2 | TGCAGCGTTCCCGGGGGGTACACCGGGGAGCTGTTTTTT | CSVPGGYTGELFF
TRBJ1-1 | TRBV27 | NA | NA | TGTGCCAGCAGTTTAGTTCTGGGGGTGGGCACTGAAGCTTTCTTT | CASSLVLGVGTEAFF
TRBJ2-5 | TRBV5-1 | NA | NA | TGCGCCAGCAGCTTTGGGGGCCAAGAGACCCAGTACTTC | CASSFGGQETQYF
TRBJ1-2 | TRBV5-4 | once | TRBD1 | TGTGCCAGCAGCACGGGGACAGGAGCTAACTATGGCTACACCTTC | CASSTGTGANYGYTF
TRBJ2-5 | TRBV25-1 | NA | NA | TGTGCCAGCAGTGAATCGACGGAGACCCAGTACTTC | CASSESTETQYF
TRBJ2-5 | TRBV2 | NA | NA | TGTGCCAGCACCGAGGGTCCGCCTATCAAGCAGTACTTC | CASTEGPPIKQYF
TRBJ1-1 | TRBV29-1 | NA | NA | TGCAGCGTTGAAGATCAGGCAGGGGTAATGAACACTGAAGCTTTCTTT | CSVEDQAGVMNTEAFF
TRBJ2-7 | TRBV6-5 | NA | TRBD1 | TGTGCCAGCAGTCCTTTGGGACAGGGTTACGAGCAGTACTTC | CASSPLGQGYEQYF
TRBJ1-4 | TRBV21-1 | NA | NA | TGTGCCAGCAGCCGGGCAGGGTTGGAAAAACTGTTTTTT | CASSRAGLEKLFF
TRBJ1-2 | TRBV11-2 | NA | NA | TGTGCCAGCAGCTTAGGAGGAGGGAAAAGCTACACCTTC | CASSLGGGKSYTF
TRBJ1-1 | TRBV18 | NA | TRBD1 | TGTGCCAGCTCACCTTGGACAGGGGGGGAAACTGAAGCTTTCTTT | CASSPWTGGETEAFF
TRBJ2-7 | TRBV30 | NA | NA | TGTGCCTGGAGTGGGACGAGAGATGAGCAGTACTTC | CAWSGTRDEQYF
TRBJ1-2 | TRBV6-1 | NA | NA | TGTGCCGGTTTACAGGGCGGGATGGATGGCTACACCTTC | CAGLQGGMDGYTF
TRBJ2-7 | TRBV6-5 | NA | TRBD1 | TGTGCCAGCAGTTCTCTTACAGGGGAACCGCAGTACTTC | CASSSLTGEPQYF
TRBJ2-7 | TRBV6-5 | NA | NA | TGTGCCACGGGACAAACTTACGAGCAGTACTTC | CATGQTYEQYF
TRBJ2-1 | TRBV7-2 | NA | NA | TGTGCCAGCAGCTCCGAGGGCGCGGGGAACAATGAGCAGTTCTTC | CASSSEGAGNNEQFF
TRBJ2-3 | TRBV6-4 | NA | NA | TGTGCCAGCAGTGTCCAGCGGAGCACAGATACGCAGTATTTT | CASSVQRSTDTQYF
TRBJ1-1 | TRBV7-6 | NA | NA | TGTGCCAGCAGCTTACTTGGGGGCACTGAAGCTTTCTTT | CASSLLGGTEAFF
TRBJ2-1 | TRBV6-1 | NA | NA | TGTGCCAGCAGTGATATAGGGTCGCGGAATGAGCAGTTCTTC | CASSDIGSRNEQFF
TRBJ1-2 | TRBV5-1 | NA | TRBD1 | TGCGCCAGCAGCTTGGGGGACAGGGAGGTAGGAGGCTACACCTTC | CASSLGDREVGGYTF
TRBJ1-1 | TRBV30 | NA | NA | TGTGCCTGGAGTCGACAGGAGAACACTGAAGCTTTCTTT | CAWSRQENTEAFF
TRBJ2-4 | TRBV2 | once | TRBD1 | TGTGCCAGCTCGACCGGACAGGGGGCGAGGGGGGCCAAAAACATTCAGTACTTC | CASSTGQGARGAKNIQYF
TRBJ2-7 | TRBV2 | NA | TRBD1 | TGTGCCAGCAACAACAATCCGGGACAGGGTTCCGAGCAGTACTTC | CASNNNPGQGSEQYF
TRBJ2-1 | TRBV12-5 | NA | TRBD2 | TGTGCTAGTGCCCATAGCGGGAACTACAATGAGCAGTTCTTC | CASAHSGNYNEQFF
TRBJ1-1 | TRBV7-2 | NA | NA | TGTGCCAGCAGACCTCCACCCGGTTCGAACACTGAAGCTTTCTTT | CASRPPPGSNTEAFF
TRBJ2-3 | TRBV6-5 | NA | TRBD2 | TGTGCCAGCAGTGCCTCGGGAGGCCAGGGATATACGCAGTATTTT | CASSASGGQGYTQYF
TRBJ1-4 | TRBV7-8 | NA | TRBD1 | TGTGCCAGCAGCCTCGACAGGGGGCGAACTAATGAAAAACTGTTTTTT | CASSLDRGRTNEKLFF
TRBJ2-7 | TRBV18 | NA | NA | TGTGCCAGCTCACCACGGGGACTTGGAGAAGAGCAGTACTTC | CASSPRGLGEEQYF
TRBJ1-1 | TRBV21-1 | NA | NA | TGTGCCAGCAGCAAAGTAAACAGGGAGGGCGACGCTGAAGCTTTCTTT | CASSKVNREGDAEAFF
TRBJ2-2 | TRBV30 | NA | NA | TGTGCCTGGAGGGCGCTAAAAAACACCGGGGAGCTGTTTTTT | CAWRALKNTGELFF
TRBJ2-7 | TRBV4-1 | NA | NA | TGCGCCAGCAGCCTCCTGCGGGGAGGCGCATACGAGCAGTACTTC | CASSLLRGGAYEQYF
TRBJ2-7 | TRBV27 | NA | NA | TGTGCCAGCAGTTTAGGCAGGAAAAACGAGCAGTACTTC | CASSLGRKNEQYF
TRBJ2-2 | TRBV30 | NA | TRBD1 | TGTGCCTGGACGTCCAGGACAGGAAACGGGGAGCTGTTTTTT | CAWTSRTGNGELFF
TRBJ2-1 | TRBV14 | NA | TRBD2 | TGTGCCAGCAGCCATCCGGGACTAGTAGCCTACAATGAGCAGTTCTTC | CASSHPGLVAYNEQFF
TRBJ2-7 | TRBV6-1 | few | TRBD2 | TGTGCCAGCACCACGAGCGGGGGACTAGCCTACGAGCAGTACTTC | CASTTSGGLAYEQYF
TRBJ2-5 | TRBV5-1 | NA | TRBD1 | TGCGCCAGCAGGGATCAACAGGGGTCCCCAGAGACCCAGTACTTC | CASRDQQGSPETQYF